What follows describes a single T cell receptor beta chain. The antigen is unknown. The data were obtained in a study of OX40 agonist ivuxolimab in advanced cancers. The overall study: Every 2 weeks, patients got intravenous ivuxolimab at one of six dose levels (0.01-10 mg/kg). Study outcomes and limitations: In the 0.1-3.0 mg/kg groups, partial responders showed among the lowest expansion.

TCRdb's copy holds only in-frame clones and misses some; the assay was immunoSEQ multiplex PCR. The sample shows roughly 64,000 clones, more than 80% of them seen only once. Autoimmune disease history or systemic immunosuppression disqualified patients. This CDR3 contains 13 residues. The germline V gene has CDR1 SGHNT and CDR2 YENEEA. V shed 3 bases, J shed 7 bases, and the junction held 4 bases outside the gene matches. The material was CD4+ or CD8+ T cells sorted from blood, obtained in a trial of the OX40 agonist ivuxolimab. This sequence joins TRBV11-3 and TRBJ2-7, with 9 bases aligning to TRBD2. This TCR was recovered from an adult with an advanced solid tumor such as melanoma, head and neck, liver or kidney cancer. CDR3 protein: CASSFGSGSEQYF. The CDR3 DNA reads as TGTGCCAGCAGCTTTGGTAGCGGGAGTGAGCAGTACTTC.